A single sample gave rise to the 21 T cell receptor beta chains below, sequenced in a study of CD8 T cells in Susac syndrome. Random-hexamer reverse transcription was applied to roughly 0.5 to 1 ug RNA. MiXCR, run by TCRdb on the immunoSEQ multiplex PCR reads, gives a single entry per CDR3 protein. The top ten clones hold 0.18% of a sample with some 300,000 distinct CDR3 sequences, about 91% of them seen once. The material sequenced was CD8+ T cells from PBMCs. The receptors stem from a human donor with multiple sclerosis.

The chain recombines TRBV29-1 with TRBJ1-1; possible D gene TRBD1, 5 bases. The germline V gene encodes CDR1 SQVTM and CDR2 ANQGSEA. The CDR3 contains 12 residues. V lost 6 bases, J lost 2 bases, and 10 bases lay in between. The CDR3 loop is CSVRDGNTEAFF. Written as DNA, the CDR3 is TGCAGCGTGCGGGACGGTAACACTGAAGCTTTCTTT.

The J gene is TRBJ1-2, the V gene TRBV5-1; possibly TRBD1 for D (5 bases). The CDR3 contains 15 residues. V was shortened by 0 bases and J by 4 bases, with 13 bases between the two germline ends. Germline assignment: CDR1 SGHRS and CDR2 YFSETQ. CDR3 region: CASSLEGRCFYGYTF. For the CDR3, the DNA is TGCGCCAGCAGCTTGGAGGGACGGTGCTTCTATGGCTACACCTTC.

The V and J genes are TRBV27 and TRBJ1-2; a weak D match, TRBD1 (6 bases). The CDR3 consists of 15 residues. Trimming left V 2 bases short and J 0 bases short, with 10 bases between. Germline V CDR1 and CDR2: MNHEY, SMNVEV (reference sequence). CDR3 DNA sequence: TGTGCCAGCAGTTTAGACCCAGGGGCTAACTATGGCTACACCTTC. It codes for CASSLDPGANYGYTF.

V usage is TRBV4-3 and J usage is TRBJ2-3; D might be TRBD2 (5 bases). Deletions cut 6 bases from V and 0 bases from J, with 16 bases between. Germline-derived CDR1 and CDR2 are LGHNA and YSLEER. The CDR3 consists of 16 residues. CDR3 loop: CASSSDERDSTDTQYF. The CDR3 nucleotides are TGCGCCAGCAGTTCGGATGAGAGGGATAGCACAGATACGCAGTATTTT.

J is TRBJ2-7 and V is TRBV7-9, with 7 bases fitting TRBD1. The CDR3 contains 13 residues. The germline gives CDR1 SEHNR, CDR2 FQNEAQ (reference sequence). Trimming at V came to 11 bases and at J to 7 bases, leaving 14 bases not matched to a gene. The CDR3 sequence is CASRDSRNPEQYF. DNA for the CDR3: TGTGCCTCCCGGGACAGCCGCAATCCGGAGCAGTACTTC.

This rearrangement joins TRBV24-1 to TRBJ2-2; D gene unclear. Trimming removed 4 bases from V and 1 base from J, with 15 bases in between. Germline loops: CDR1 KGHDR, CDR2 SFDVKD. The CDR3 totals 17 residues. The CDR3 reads CATSDSMGKGNTGELFF. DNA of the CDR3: TGTGCCACCAGTGACTCGATGGGGAAGGGGAACACCGGGGAGCTGTTTTTT.

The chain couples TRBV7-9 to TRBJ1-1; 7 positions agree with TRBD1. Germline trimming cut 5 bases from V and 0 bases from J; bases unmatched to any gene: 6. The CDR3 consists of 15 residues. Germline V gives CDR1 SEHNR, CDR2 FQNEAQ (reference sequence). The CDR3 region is CASSLGGQLNTEAFF. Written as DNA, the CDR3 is TGTGCCAGCAGCCTCGGGGGACAGCTGAACACTGAAGCTTTCTTT.

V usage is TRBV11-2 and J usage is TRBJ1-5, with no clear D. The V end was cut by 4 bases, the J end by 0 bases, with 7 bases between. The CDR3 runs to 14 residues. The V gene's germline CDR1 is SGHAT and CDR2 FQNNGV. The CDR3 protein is CASSSPNSNQPQHF. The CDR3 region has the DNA TGTGCCAGCAGCTCCCCCAATAGCAATCAGCCCCAGCATTTT.

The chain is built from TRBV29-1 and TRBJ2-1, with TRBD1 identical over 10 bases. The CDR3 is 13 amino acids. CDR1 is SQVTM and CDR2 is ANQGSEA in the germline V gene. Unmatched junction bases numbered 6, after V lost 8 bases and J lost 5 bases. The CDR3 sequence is CSFRTGGDNEQFF. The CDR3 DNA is TGCAGCTTCCGGACAGGGGGTGACAATGAGCAGTTCTTC.

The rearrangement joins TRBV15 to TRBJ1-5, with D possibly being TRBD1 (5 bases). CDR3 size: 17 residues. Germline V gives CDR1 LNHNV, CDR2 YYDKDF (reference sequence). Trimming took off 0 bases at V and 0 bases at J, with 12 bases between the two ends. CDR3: CATSRDRDGDSNQPQHF. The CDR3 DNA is TGTGCCACCAGCAGAGACCGGGACGGAGATAGCAATCAGCCCCAGCATTTT.

CDR3 DNA sequence: TGTGCCACCAGCTCCGGGACAGGGAATTACGAGCAGTACTTC. It specifies CATSSGTGNYEQYF. The chain couples TRBV15 to TRBJ2-7, with 9 bases aligning to TRBD1. The CDR3 extends over 14 amino acids. Germline V gene sequence: CDR1 LNHNV, CDR2 YYDKDF (reference sequence). Trimming at V came to 5 bases and at J to 4 bases, leaving 6 bases not matched to a gene.

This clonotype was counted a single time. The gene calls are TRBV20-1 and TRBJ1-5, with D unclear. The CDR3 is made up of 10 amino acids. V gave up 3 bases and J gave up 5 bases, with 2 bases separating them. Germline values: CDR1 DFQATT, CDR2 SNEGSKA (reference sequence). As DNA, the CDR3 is TGCAGTGCTAGTTATCAGCCCCAGCATTTT. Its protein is CSASYQPQHF.

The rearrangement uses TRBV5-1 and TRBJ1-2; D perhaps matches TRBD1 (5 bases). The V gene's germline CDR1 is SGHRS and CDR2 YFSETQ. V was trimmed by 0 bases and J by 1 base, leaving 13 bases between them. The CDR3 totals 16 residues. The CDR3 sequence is CASSLAGGGVNYGYTF. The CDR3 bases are TGCGCCAGCAGCTTGGCCGGCGGAGGGGTTAACTATGGCTACACCTTC.

CDR3 region: CASTGGSVGDTQYF. In DNA, the CDR3 is TGTGCCAGCACCGGGGGGAGTGTAGGAGATACGCAGTATTTT. V and J are TRBV27 and TRBJ2-3; 7 positions agree with TRBD2. The CDR3 covers 14 residues. CDR1 and CDR2 (germline): MNHEY, SMNVEV (reference sequence). Trimming cost V 7 bases and J 5 bases; bases outside gene matches: 9.

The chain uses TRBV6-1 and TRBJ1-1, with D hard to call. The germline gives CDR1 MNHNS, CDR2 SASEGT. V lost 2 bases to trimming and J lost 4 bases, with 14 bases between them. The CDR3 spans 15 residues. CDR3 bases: TGTGCCAGCAGTGAAATGGTAGGCCGGAGCACTGAAGCTTTCTTT. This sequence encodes CASSEMVGRSTEAFF.

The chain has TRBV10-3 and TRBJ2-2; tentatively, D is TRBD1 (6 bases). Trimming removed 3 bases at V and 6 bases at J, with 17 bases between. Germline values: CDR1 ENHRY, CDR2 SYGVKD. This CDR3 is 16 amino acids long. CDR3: CAISDPDRLFAGELFF. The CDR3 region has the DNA TGTGCCATCAGTGACCCCGACAGGTTATTCGCCGGGGAGCTGTTTTTT.

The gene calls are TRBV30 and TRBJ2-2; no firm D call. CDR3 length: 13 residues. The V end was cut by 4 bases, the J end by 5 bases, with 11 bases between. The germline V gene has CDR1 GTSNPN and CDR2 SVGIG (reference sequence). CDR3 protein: CAWTVFVTGELFF. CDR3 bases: TGTGCCTGGACCGTCTTTGTTACCGGGGAGCTGTTTTTT.

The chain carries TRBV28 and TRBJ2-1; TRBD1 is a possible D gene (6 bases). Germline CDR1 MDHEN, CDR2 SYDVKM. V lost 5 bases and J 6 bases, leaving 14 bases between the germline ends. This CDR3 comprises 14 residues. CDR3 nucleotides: TGTGCCAGCAGTCCCAGGGCAGGGGCCAATGAGCAGTTCTTC. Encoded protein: CASSPRAGANEQFF.

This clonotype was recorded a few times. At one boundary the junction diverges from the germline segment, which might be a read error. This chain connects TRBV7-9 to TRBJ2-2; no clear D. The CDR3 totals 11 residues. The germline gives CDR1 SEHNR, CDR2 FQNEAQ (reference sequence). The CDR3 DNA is TGTGCCAGCAGTTTCGGTGGGGAACTGTTTTTT. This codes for CASSFGGELFF.

CDR3 bases: TGTGCCAGCGGAGGACAGGGAGTCCCCTACGAGCAGTACTTC. This sequence encodes CASGGQGVPYEQYF. The chain couples TRBV9 to TRBJ2-7; the match to TRBD1 covers 8 bases. The ends lost 7 bases at V and 2 bases at J; junction bases unmatched: 8. Germline V lookup: CDR1 SGDLS, CDR2 YYNGEE. The CDR3 sequence is 14 residues long.

CDR3 protein: CASSLGYSSGELFF. In DNA form, the CDR3 reads TGTGCCAGCAGCTTAGGATATTCAAGCGGGGAGCTGTTTTTT. The rearrangement joins TRBV7-9 to TRBJ2-2; no firm D call. Trimming stripped 1 base from V and 7 bases from J, with 10 bases between. The CDR3 has 14 residues. Per germline, CDR1 SEHNR and CDR2 FQNEAQ (reference sequence). The whole variable domain, filled in from reference TRBV7-9 and TRBJ2-2, reads DTGVSQNPRHKITKRGQNVTFRCDPISEHNRLYWYRQTLGQGPEFLTYFQNEAQLEKSRLLSDRFSAERPKGSFSTLEIQRTEQGDSAMYLCASSLGYSSGELFFGEGSRLTVL.